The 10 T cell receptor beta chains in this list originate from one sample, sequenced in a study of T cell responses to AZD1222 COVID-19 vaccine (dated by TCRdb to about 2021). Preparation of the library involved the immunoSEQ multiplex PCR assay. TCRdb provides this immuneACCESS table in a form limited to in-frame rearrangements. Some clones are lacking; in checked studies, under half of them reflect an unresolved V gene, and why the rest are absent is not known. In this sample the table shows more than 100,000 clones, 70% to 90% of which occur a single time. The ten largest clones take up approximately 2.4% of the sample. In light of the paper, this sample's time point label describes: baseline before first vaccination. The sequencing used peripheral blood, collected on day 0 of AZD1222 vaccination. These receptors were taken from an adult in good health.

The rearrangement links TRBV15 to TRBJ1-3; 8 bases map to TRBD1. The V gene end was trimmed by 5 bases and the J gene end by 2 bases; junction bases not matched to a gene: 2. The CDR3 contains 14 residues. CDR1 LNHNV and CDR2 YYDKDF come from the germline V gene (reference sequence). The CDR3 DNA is TGTGCCACCAGCCAGGGGGCTGCTGGAAACACCATATATTTT. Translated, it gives CATSQGAAGNTIYF.

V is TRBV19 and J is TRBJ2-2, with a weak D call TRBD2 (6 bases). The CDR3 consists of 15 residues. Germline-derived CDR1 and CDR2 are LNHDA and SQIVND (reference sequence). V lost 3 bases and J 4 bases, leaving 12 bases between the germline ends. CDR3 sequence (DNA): TGTGCCAGTAGTATCAAGGGAGGAAGCACCGGGGAGCTGTTTTTT. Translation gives CASSIKGGSTGELFF.

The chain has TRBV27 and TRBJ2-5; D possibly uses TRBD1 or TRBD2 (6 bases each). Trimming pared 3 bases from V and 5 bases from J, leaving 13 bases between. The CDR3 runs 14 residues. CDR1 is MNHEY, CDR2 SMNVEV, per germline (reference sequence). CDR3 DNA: TGTGCCAGCAGTTTGTGGGGGGCCGGTGAGACCCAGTACTTC. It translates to CASSLWGAGETQYF.

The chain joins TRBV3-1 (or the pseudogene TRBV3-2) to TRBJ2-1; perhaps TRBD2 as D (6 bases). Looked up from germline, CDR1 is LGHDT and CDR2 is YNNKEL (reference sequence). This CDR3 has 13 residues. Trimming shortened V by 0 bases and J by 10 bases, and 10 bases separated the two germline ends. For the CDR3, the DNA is TGTGCCAGCAGCCAAGATAATGGGGGGGAGCAGTTCTTC. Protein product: CASSQDNGGEQFF.

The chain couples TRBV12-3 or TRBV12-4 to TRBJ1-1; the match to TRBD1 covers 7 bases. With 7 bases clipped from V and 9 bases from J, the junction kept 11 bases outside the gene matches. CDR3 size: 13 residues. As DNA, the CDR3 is TGTGCCAGCAAGCCGGGACAGAGAAGGCAAGCTTTCTTT. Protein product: CASKPGQRRQAFF.

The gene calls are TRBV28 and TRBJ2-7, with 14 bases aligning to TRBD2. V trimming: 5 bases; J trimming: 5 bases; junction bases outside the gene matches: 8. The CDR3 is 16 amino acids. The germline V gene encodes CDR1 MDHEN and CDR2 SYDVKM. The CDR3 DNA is TGTGCCAGCAGTCCCCCGGGACTAGCGGGAGCCCACGAGCAGTACTTC. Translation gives CASSPPGLAGAHEQYF.

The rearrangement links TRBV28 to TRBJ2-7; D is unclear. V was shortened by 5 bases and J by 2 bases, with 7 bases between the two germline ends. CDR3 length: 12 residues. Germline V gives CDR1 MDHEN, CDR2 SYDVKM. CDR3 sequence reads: CASSPLPYEQYF. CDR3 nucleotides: TGTGCCAGCAGTCCCCTCCCCTACGAGCAGTACTTC. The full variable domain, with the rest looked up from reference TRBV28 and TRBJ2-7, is DVKVTQSSRYLVKRTGEKVFLECVQDMDHENMFWYRQDPGLGLRLIYFSYDVKMKEKGDIPEGYSVSREKKERFSLILESASTNQTSMYLCASSPLPYEQYFGPGTRLTVT.

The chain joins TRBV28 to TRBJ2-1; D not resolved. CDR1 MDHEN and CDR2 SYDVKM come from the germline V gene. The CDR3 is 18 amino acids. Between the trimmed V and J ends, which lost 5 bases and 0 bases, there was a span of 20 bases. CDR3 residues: CASSTSLGTTSSYNEQFF. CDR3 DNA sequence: TGTGCCAGCAGTACGTCTCTGGGCACCACGAGCTCCTACAATGAGCAGTTCTTC.

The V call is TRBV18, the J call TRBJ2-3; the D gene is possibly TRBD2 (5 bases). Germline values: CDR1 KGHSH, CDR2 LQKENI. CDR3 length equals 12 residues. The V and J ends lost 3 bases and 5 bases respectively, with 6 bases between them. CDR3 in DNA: TGTGCCAGCTCACCGGCGGGAGATACGCAGTATTTT. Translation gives CASSPAGDTQYF. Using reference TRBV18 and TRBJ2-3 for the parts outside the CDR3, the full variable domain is NAGVMQNPRHLVRRRGQEARLRCSPMKGHSHVYWYRQLPEEGLKFMVYLQKENIIDESGMPKERFSAEFPKEGPSILRIQQVVRGDSAAYFCASSPAGDTQYFGPGTRLTVL.

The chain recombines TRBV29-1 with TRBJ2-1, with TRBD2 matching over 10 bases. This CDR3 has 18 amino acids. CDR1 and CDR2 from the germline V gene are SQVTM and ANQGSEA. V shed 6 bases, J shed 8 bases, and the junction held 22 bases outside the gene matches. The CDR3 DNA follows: TGCAGCGTAATCTACTTCAACTCACCTAGCGGGAGTACGGATGAGCAGTTCTTC. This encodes CSVIYFNSPSGSTDEQFF.